Shown below are 2 T cell receptor beta chains from a single sample sequenced in a study of regulatory T cells in long-lasting Graves disease. Combining iRepertoire HTBI primers with Arm-PCR of CDR3 regions, the authors built TCR beta libraries. TCRdb reprocessed the multiplex PCR reads with MiXCR, giving one entry per CDR3 protein. The repertoire includes a few hundred thousand distinct CDR3 sequences, 12% of them detected once, and approximately 20% sits in the top ten. Time point here: newly diagnosed GD, antithyroid drugs for less than 3 months. PBMCs provided the RNA from which the TCR library was made. Separately, the same data were catalogued under a study of T cells in Graves' hyperthyroidism and ophthalmopathy.

The sequencing used peripheral blood mononuclear cells (PBMCs), collected at new diagnosis, from a patient treated with antithyroid drugs. These receptor sequences come from a woman aged 18 to 35 with Graves disease.

This clonotype was detected ten times or more. This chain connects TRBV6-1 to TRBJ2-3; D tentatively reads TRBD1 or TRBD2 (5 bases each). The CDR3 is 19 residues long. Looked up from germline, CDR1 is MNHNS and CDR2 is SASEGT. V was shortened by 6 bases and J by 4 bases, with 29 bases between the two germline ends. The CDR3, as DNA: TGTGCCAGCAGGACGTCTAGAATCTCGGGGCCTTCGGTTGCAGATACGCAGTATTTT. Its translation is CASRTSRISGPSVADTQYF.

The chain is built from TRBV7-6 and TRBJ1-3; maybe TRBD1 (6 bases). Trimming removed 5 bases at V and 4 bases at J, with 18 bases between. Germline V CDR1 and CDR2: SGHVS, FNYEAQ. The length of the CDR3 is 16 residues. CDR3 amino acids: CASSTPRGTGGNTIYF. CDR3 sequence (DNA): TGTGCCAGCAGCACCCCAAGGGGGACGGGCGGAAACACCATATATTTT.